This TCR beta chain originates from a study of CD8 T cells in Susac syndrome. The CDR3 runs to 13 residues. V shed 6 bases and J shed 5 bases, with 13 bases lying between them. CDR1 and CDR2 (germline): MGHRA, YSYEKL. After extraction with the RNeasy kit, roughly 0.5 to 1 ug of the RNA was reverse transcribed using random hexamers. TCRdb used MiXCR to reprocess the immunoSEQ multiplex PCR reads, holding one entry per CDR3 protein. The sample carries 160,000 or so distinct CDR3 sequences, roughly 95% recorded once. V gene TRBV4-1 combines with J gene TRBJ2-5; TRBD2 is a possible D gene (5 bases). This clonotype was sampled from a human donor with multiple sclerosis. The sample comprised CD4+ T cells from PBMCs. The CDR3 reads CASSTPSMETQYF. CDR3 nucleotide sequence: TGCGCCAGCAGTACTCCTAGCATGGAGACCCAGTACTTC.